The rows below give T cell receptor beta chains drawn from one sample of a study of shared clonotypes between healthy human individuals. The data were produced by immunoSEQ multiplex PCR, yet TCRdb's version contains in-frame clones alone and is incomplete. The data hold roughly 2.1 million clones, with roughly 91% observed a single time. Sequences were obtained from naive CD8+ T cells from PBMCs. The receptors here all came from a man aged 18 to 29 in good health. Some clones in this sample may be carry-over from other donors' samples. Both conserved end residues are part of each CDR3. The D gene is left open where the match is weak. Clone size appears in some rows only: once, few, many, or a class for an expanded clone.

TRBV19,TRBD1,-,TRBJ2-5,TGTGCCAGCAGGGGGCGCGGGGAGACCCAGTACTTC,CASRGRGETQYF
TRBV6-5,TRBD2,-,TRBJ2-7,TGTGCCAGCAGCCTAGCGGGAGGAGCCTACGAGCAGTACTTC,CASSLAGGAYEQYF
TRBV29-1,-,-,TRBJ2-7,TGCAGCGTGCGAGAAGGGGGGAGCGCCGAGCAGTACTTC,CSVREGGSAEQYF
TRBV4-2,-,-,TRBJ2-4,TGTGCCAGCAGCCAAGGAGGCACAGAGACGTACTTC,CASSQGGTETYF
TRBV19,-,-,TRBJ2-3,TGTGCCAGTAGTAAATGGGAATCTTACCACGGGGATACGCAGTATTTT,CASSKWESYHGDTQYF
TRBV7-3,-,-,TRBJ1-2,TGTGCCAGCAGCTTATCGGCGGGTTATGGCTACACCTTC,CASSLSAGYGYTF
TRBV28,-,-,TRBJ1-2,TGTGCCAGCAGTTTTGCGCCAACCACCACCTATGGCTACACCTTC,CASSFAPTTTYGYTF
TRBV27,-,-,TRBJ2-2,TGTGCCAGCAGGGCCGGGCCCCGGGGCGGGGAGCTGTTTTTT,CASRAGPRGGELFF
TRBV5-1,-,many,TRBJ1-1,TGCGCCAGCAGCTTGGGCTCCGGGGCTGAAGCTTTCTTT,CASSLGSGAEAFF
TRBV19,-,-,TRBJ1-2,TGTGCCAGTAATTGGGGGGCTAAAGGCTACACCTTC,CASNWGAKGYTF
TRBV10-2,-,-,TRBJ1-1,TGCGCCAGCAGTGAGGGGGGCAGGACGAACACTGAAGCTTTCTTT,CASSEGGRTNTEAFF
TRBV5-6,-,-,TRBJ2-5,TGTGCCAGCAGCTTGGCCGGGGTCGTAGAGACCCAGTACTTC,CASSLAGVVETQYF
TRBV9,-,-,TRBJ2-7,TGTGCCAGCCCGAAGTTCTGTACCTACGAGCAGTACTTC,CASPKFCTYEQYF
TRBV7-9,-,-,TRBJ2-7,TGTGCCAGCAGCTTAGAAGGCAGGGGAAGGGTCTACGAGCAGTACTTC,CASSLEGRGRVYEQYF
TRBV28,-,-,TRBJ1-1,TGTGCCAGCAGTTTATTACTTTCGAACACTGAAGCTTTCTTT,CASSLLLSNTEAFF
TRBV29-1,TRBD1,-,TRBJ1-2,TGCAGCGTTGCGGGACAAGGGACAGGGGTCTATGGCTACACCTTC,CSVAGQGTGVYGYTF
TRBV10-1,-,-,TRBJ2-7,TGCGCCAGCAGTGAGGTAGCGGCGACCTACGAGCAGTACTTC,CASSEVAATYEQYF
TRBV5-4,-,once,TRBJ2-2,TGTGCCAGCAGCTTTTCCCCCGGGGAGCTGTTTTTT,CASSFSPGELFF
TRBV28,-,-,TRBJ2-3,TGTGCCAGCAGTTACCAAGGGCGCACAGATACGCAGTATTTT,CASSYQGRTDTQYF
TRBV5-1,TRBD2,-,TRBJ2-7,TGCGCCAGCAGCTTGGATCTAGCGGGAAATTACGAGCAGTACTTC,CASSLDLAGNYEQYF
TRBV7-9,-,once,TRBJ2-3,TGTGCCAGCAGCTTTAGTCCCAGGGGCCCTTCCGATACGCAGTATTTT,CASSFSPRGPSDTQYF
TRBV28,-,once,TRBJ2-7,TGTGCCAGCAGTGTGGCAACCGGGGCAGTTCGTTACGAGCAGTACTTC,CASSVATGAVRYEQYF
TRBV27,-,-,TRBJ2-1,TGTGCCAGCAGGATCTTGAGCTCCTACAATGAGCAGTTCTTC,CASRILSSYNEQFF
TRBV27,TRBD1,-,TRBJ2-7,TGTGCCAGCAGTTTATCAAGGGGGCACGGCGAGCAGTACTTC,CASSLSRGHGEQYF
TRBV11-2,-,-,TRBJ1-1,TGTGCCAGCAGCGTCTCGACAGGTTCGAACACTGAAGCTTTCTTT,CASSVSTGSNTEAFF
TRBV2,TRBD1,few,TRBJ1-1,TGTGCCAGCACATGGACAGGGAATCTTGAAGCTTTCTTT,CASTWTGNLEAFF